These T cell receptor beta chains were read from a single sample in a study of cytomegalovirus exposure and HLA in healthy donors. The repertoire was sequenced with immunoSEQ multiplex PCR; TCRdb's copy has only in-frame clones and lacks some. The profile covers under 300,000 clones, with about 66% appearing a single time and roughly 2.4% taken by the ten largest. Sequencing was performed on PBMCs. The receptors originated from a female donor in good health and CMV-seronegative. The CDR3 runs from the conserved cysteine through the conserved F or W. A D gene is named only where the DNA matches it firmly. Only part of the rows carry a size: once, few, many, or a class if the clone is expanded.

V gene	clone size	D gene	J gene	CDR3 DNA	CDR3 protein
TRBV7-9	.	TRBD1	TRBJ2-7	TGTGCCAGCAGCTATGGACAGGGGGCGGGCGAGCAGTACTTC	CASSYGQGAGEQYF
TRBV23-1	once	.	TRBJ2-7	TGCGCCAGCAGTCAATATACATCAGAATACGAGCAGTACTTC	CASSQYTSEYEQYF
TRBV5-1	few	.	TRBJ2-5	TGCGCCAGCAGCTTGTACACTTTTAAGGGGCCCCAAGAGACCCAGTACTTC	CASSLYTFKGPQETQYF
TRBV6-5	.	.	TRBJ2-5	TGTGCCAGCAGTTACTCGGGGGGGCGAGGGGAGCAGTACTTC	CASSYSGGRGEQYF
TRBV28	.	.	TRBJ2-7	TGTGCCAGCAGCCACACCTACGAGCAGTACTTC	CASSHTYEQYF
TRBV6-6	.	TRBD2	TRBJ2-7	TGTGCCAGCAGTACCGGACTAGCGGGAGACGAGCAGTACTTC	CASSTGLAGDEQYF
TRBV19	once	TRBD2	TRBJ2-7	TGTGCCAGTAGTCGAAGTAGCGGGAGTGCGTACGAGCAGTACTTC	CASSRSSGSAYEQYF
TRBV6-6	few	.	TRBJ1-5	TGTGCCAGCAGCGGACAGTTCGGCAATCAGCCCCAGCATTTT	CASSGQFGNQPQHF
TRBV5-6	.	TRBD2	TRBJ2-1	TGTGCCAGCAGCCCAGCGGGACTAGCGGGAATGAATGAGCAGTTCTTC	CASSPAGLAGMNEQFF
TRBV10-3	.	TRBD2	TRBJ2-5	TGTGCCATCAGAGGGACTAGCAAAGAGACCCAGTACTTC	CAIRGTSKETQYF
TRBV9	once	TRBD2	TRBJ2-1	TGTGCCAGCAGCCTTACCGGGACTAGCGGGTTCAATGAGCAGTTCTTC	CASSLTGTSGFNEQFF
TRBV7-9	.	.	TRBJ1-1	TGTGCCAGCAGCTTAGATTTATCCACTGAAGCTTTCTTT	CASSLDLSTEAFF
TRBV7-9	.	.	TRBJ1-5	TGTGCCAGCAGCTCCCAGGGTAACCAGCCCCAGCATTTT	CASSSQGNQPQHF
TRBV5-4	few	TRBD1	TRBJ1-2	TGTGCCAGCAGCTTGGAGGGGGCCGGCTATGGCTACACCTTC	CASSLEGAGYGYTF
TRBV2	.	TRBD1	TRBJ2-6	TGTGCCAGCAGTGAAAAATTAGGCGACAGGGTTATCTCTGGGGCCAACGTCCTGACTTTC	CASSEKLGDRVISGANVLTF
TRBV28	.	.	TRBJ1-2	TGTGCCAGCAGATATCTTACAGGGACTAGGGATGGCTACACCTTC	CASRYLTGTRDGYTF
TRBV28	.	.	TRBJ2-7	TGTGCCAGCAGCTGGGACAACTCCTACGAGCAGTACTTC	CASSWDNSYEQYF
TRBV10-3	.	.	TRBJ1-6	TGTGCCATCAGTGAGGACCAGGGTGGCGGTTCACCCCTCCACTTT	CAISEDQGGGSPLHF
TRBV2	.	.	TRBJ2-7	TGTGCCAGCAGTGAACTCTGGGCGGGCTCCTACGAGCAGTACTTC	CASSELWAGSYEQYF
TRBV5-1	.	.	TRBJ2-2	TGCGCCAGCAGCTTTAAACAGGGTAGAACCGGGGAGCTGTTTTTT	CASSFKQGRTGELFF
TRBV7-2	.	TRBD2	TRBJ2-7	TGTGCCAGCAGCTCCCAGACTAGCGCGACCTACGAGCAGTACTTC	CASSSQTSATYEQYF
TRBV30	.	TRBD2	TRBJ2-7	TGTGCCTGGAGTGTACTACGGACTAGCGGAAGTTCCTACGAGCAGTACTTC	CAWSVLRTSGSSYEQYF
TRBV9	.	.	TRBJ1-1	TGTGCCAGCAGCGAGGACCTGGGGGCCACTGAAGCTTTCTTT	CASSEDLGATEAFF
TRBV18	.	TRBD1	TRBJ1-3	TGTGCCAGCTCCGCCGGGACAGGGCAGGGGACTGGAAACACCATATATTTT	CASSAGTGQGTGNTIYF
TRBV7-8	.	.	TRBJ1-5	TGTGCCAGCAGCTTAGCGGAGGAAGCGGGTTGGAATCAGCCCCAGCATTTT	CASSLAEEAGWNQPQHF
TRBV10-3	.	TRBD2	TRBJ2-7	TGTGCCACCTGGTCGGGGACTAGCGGGATCTCCTACGAGCAGTACTTC	CATWSGTSGISYEQYF
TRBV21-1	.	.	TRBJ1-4	TGTGCCAGCGGACCAGGGGCCTCTTTCCTCTGGGAAAAACTGTTTTTT	CASGPGASFLWEKLFF
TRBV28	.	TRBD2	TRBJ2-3	TGTGCCAGCATGCAACTAGCGGGAGAAGATACGCAGTATTTT	CASMQLAGEDTQYF
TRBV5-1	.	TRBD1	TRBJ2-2	TGCGCCAGCAGTTCGCATCTGCAGGGGGCTTCCGGGGAGCTGTTTTTT	CASSSHLQGASGELFF
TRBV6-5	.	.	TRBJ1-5	TGTGCCAGCAGCAAGTCGTTACAGGGAAATCAGCCCCAGCATTTT	CASSKSLQGNQPQHF
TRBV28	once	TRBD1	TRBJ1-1	TGTGCCAGCAGTTTTAGGGGGCGCTGGACTGAAGCTTTCTTT	CASSFRGRWTEAFF
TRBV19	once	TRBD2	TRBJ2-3	TGTGCCAGTAGGGGACTAGCGGCTAGCACAGATACGCAGTATTTT	CASRGLAASTDTQYF
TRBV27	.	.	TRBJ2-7	TGTGCCAGCAGTTCGGACAGCTCCTACGAGCAGTACTTC	CASSSDSSYEQYF
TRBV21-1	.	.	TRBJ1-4	TGTGCCAGCAGCAAATTTCCCCCCCCTTTGTTTTTT	CASSKFPPPLFF
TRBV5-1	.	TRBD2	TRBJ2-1	TGCGCCAGCACCATAAGCGGGAGTTCCTACAATGAGCAGTTCTTC	CASTISGSSYNEQFF
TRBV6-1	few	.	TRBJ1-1	TGTGCCAGCAGTGAAGTTGATAGGCCGAGCAGGGCTTTCTTT	CASSEVDRPSRAFF
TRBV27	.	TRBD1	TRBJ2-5	TGTGCCAGCAGTTTAAGGGACAGACAAGAGACCCAGTACTTC	CASSLRDRQETQYF
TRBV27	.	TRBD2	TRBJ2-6	TGTGCCAGCAGTATCGGGACTAGCGGGAGGGCCAGGTCTGGGGCCAACGTCCTGACTTTC	CASSIGTSGRARSGANVLTF
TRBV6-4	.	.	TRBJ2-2	TGTGCCAGCAGTAAACAGACAGCCCCTGGCGGGGAGCTGTTTTTT	CASSKQTAPGGELFF
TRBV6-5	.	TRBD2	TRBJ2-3	TGTGCCAGCAGTTTCACTAGCGGGAGTGTAGATACGCAGTATTTT	CASSFTSGSVDTQYF
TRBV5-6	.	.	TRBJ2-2	TGTGCCAGCAGCCTGAACACCGGGGAGCTGTTTTTT	CASSLNTGELFF
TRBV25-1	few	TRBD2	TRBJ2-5	TGTGCCACACAGTGGGAGGGGCCGCGGGAGACCCAGTACTTC	CATQWEGPRETQYF
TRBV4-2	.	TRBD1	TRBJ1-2	TGTGCCAGCAGCCTGGACAGGGATCGAAGCTACACCTTC	CASSLDRDRSYTF
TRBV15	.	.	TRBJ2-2	TGTGCCACCAGCAGAGAGAGAGGCACCGGGGAGCTGTTTTTT	CATSRERGTGELFF
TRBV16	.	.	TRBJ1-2	TGTGCCAGCAGCCCCCTAGGCAACCGGGATGGCTACACCTTC	CASSPLGNRDGYTF
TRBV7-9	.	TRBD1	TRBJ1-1	TGTTCCAGCAGCTTAAGCTTAGGGACAGCCCCTGAAGCTTTCTTT	CSSSLSLGTAPEAFF
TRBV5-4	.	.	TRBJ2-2	TGTGCCAGCAGCTTCTCGCCTACAGGGGGGGAGCTGTTTTTT	CASSFSPTGGELFF
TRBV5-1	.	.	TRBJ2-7	TGCGCCAGCAGCTCATCCGGAACAGGGAATTTTTACGAGCAGTACTTC	CASSSSGTGNFYEQYF
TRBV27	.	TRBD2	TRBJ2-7	TGTGCCAGCAGTCGCCGACTGGCGGGAGGATCTCTTCCCTCCTACGAGCAGTACTTC	CASSRRLAGGSLPSYEQYF
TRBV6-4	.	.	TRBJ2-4	TGTGCCAGCAGGCCCATAAAGGTAGGGAGTCGGGCAAACATTCAGTACTTC	CASRPIKVGSRANIQYF
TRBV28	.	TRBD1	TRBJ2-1	TGTGCCAGCAGTTTTGGTCAGCGGGACAGGGACCCTAATGAGCAGTTCTTC	CASSFGQRDRDPNEQFF
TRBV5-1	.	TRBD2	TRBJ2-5	TGCGCCAGCAGACCGGAATTCCTAGCGGGAGGGAGGGAGACCCAGTACTTC	CASRPEFLAGGRETQYF
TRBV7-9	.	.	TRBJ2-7	TGTGCCAGCAGTAACAGGGTATGGGCTTACGAGCAGTACTTC	CASSNRVWAYEQYF
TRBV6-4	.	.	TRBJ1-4	TGTGCCAGCAGATCAGGTCCACAAGGAGAAAAACTGTTTTTT	CASRSGPQGEKLFF
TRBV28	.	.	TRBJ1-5	TGTGCCAGCAGTTTAGGCCCGTCTCAGCCCCAGCATTTT	CASSLGPSQPQHF
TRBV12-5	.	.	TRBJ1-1	TGTGCTAGTGGTTGGCCCACTGAAGCTTTCTTT	CASGWPTEAFF
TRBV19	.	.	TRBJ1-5	TGTGCCAGTAGTCCTGGACAGAATCAGCCCCAGCATTTT	CASSPGQNQPQHF
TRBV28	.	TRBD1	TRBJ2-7	TGTGCCAGCAGTTTATGGGACAGGGGCGTTTCCTTC	CASSLWDRGVSF
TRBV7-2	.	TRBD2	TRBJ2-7	TGTGCCAGCAGCCTCGCCACTAGCGATCCAGCCTACGAGCAGTACTTC	CASSLATSDPAYEQYF